A selection of T cell receptor beta chains follows, all from one sample in a study of cytomegalovirus exposure and HLA in healthy donors. Profiled with immunoSEQ multiplex PCR; TCRdb holds only in-frame clones, not every one. The sample shows under 200,000 clones, 75% to 80% of them seen only once. The specimen was PBMCs. The receptors shown here come from a woman aged 40 to 50 in good health and CMV-seronegative. Each CDR3 is given with its conserved first and last residue. The order of the fields is clone size, V gene, D gene, J gene, CDR3 protein, CDR3 DNA. The D gene is left open where the match is weak. Expanded clones are given a class, and other clones once, few, many or no size at all.

-	TRBV4-2	TRBD2	TRBJ2-3	CASSQATSGGANTQYF	TGTGCCAGCAGCCAAGCTACTAGCGGGGGGGCAAATACGCAGTATTTT
few	TRBV28	-	TRBJ1-2	CASSINRASGYTF	TGTGCCAGCAGTATCAACAGGGCTAGTGGCTACACCTTC
-	TRBV5-1	-	TRBJ2-3	CASSPGTFASTDTQYF	TGCGCCAGCAGCCCTGGGACTTTCGCTAGCACAGATACGCAGTATTTT
-	TRBV27	-	TRBJ2-1	CASSLSMWPGDFGDEQFF	TGTGCCAGCAGTTTATCGATGTGGCCCGGGGATTTTGGGGATGAGCAGTTCTTC
few	TRBV27	TRBD2	TRBJ2-7	CASSLSSGAYEQYF	TGTGCCAGCAGTTTATCTAGCGGGGCCTACGAGCAGTACTTC
-	TRBV10-2	-	TRBJ1-2	CASSEENRNYGYTF	TGCGCCAGCAGTGAGGAGAACAGAAACTATGGCTACACCTTC
-	TRBV6-1	-	TRBJ1-5	CASSGGRDGFRRIQPQHF	TGTGCCAGCAGTGGCGGGCGGGACGGATTCCGGCGGATTCAGCCCCAGCATTTT
-	TRBV9	-	TRBJ1-6	CASSVAGENSPLHF	TGTGCCAGCAGCGTAGCAGGGGAAAATTCACCCCTCCACTTT
-	TRBV15	-	TRBJ1-1	CATSFGALNTEAFF	TGTGCCACCAGCTTTGGGGCGCTAAACACTGAAGCTTTCTTT
-	TRBV9	-	TRBJ1-2	CASSVVGGTYGYTF	TGTGCCAGCAGCGTAGTGGGAGGGACCTATGGCTACACCTTC
few	TRBV11-2	-	TRBJ2-4	CASSRTNGHIQYF	TGTGCCAGCAGCAGGACAAATGGGCACATTCAGTACTTC
-	TRBV27	TRBD1	TRBJ2-7	CASSADRNYEQYF	TGTGCCAGCAGCGCGGACAGGAACTACGAGCAGTACTTC
-	TRBV11-2	-	TRBJ1-5	CASSLAGNQPQHF	TGTGCCAGCAGCTTAGCAGGGAATCAGCCCCAGCATTTT
few	TRBV27	TRBD1	TRBJ1-5	CASSLNRGDNQPQHF	TGTGCCAGCAGTTTAAACAGGGGAGACAATCAGCCCCAGCATTTT
-	TRBV7-6	-	TRBJ1-1	CASSPGYRKNTEAFF	TGTGCCAGCAGCCCCGGCTACAGAAAAAACACTGAAGCTTTCTTT
-	TRBV28	TRBD1	TRBJ1-1	CASRGQGDTEAFF	TGTGCCAGCAGGGGACAGGGAGACACTGAAGCTTTCTTT
-	TRBV7-6	TRBD1	TRBJ2-7	CASSWGQGAHEQYF	TGTGCCAGCAGCTGGGGACAGGGAGCGCACGAGCAGTACTTC
-	TRBV27	TRBD2	TRBJ2-7	CASSSPFGLAGGPYEQYF	TGTGCCAGCAGTTCACCATTCGGGCTAGCGGGGGGGCCTTACGAGCAGTACTTC
-	TRBV6-5	-	TRBJ2-7	CASSYILVGEQYF	TGTGCCAGCAGTTACATTCTAGTTGGCGAGCAGTACTTC
few	TRBV11-2	TRBD2	TRBJ2-7	CASSASGTSGTYEQYF	TGTGCCAGCAGCGCGTCCGGGACTAGCGGGACCTACGAGCAGTACTTC
-	TRBV27	TRBD2	TRBJ2-1	CASSFGGLAGDEQFF	TGTGCCAGCAGTTTTGGGGGACTAGCGGGGGACGAGCAGTTCTTC
once	TRBV10-2	-	TRBJ2-1	CATGDGTTSYNEQFF	TGCGCCACAGGAGATGGGACAACCTCCTACAATGAGCAGTTCTTC
-	TRBV6-6	TRBD2	TRBJ2-2	CASSRGGAVGELFF	TGTGCCAGCAGCCGCGGGGGGGCTGTAGGGGAGCTGTTTTTT
-	TRBV5-1	TRBD1	TRBJ1-4	CASSLGTGDEKLFF	TGCGCCAGCAGCTTGGGGACAGGGGATGAAAAACTGTTTTTT
-	TRBV5-1	TRBD1	TRBJ1-2	CASSRKGGQGNVNYGYTF	TGCGCCAGCAGCCGGAAGGGGGGACAGGGGAATGTCAACTATGGCTACACCTTC
-	TRBV5-1	-	TRBJ1-5	CASSLPGQPQHF	TGCGCCAGCAGCTTGCCGGGGCAGCCCCAGCATTTT
-	TRBV7-8	TRBD1	TRBJ1-2	CASSVNSGGGYTF	TGTGCCAGCAGCGTAAACTCAGGGGGTGGCTACACCTTC
-	TRBV6-1	-	TRBJ1-6	CASSEQGGPYNSPLHF	TGTGCCAGCAGTGAACAGGGCGGCCCCTATAATTCACCCCTCCACTTT
-	TRBV2	-	TRBJ2-5	CASSPQLVVQETQYF	TGTGCCAGCAGTCCTCAACTAGTGGTGCAAGAGACCCAGTACTTC
-	TRBV28	-	TRBJ1-5	CASSLSSGGRGQPQHF	TGTGCCAGCAGTTTATCTTCGGGGGGGAGAGGTCAGCCCCAGCATTTT
-	TRBV5-1	-	TRBJ2-3	CASSPGVADTQYF	TGCGCCAGCAGCCCGGGGGTCGCAGATACGCAGTATTTT
-	TRBV28	TRBD1	TRBJ2-7	CASSLYPTGAEQYF	TGTGCCAGCAGTTTATACCCCACAGGGGCCGAGCAGTACTTC
-	TRBV4-1	TRBD1	TRBJ1-1	CASSQDSRGDTEAFF	TGCGCCAGCAGCCAGGATTCCAGGGGGGACACTGAAGCTTTCTTT
-	TRBV18	TRBD1	TRBJ1-1	CASSLLGQGLNTEAFF	TGTGCCAGCTCACTCCTCGGACAGGGACTGAACACTGAAGCTTTCTTT
-	TRBV6-1	-	TRBJ1-1	CASSPRERREAFF	TGTGCCAGCAGCCCCCGGGAGCGGAGGGAAGCTTTCTTT
-	TRBV28	TRBD2	TRBJ2-7	CASSLGGGATYEQYF	TGTGCCAGCAGTTTAGGGGGGGGAGCAACCTACGAGCAGTACTTC
once	TRBV4-1	TRBD1	TRBJ2-1	CASSQGAGTGGYEQFF	TGCGCCAGCAGCCAAGGGGCGGGGACAGGGGGCTATGAGCAGTTCTTC
-	TRBV28	-	TRBJ1-1	CASTGNTEAFF	TGTGCCAGCACAGGGAACACTGAAGCTTTCTTT
-	TRBV5-4	-	TRBJ1-6	CASSLDNNSPLHF	TGTGCCAGCAGCTTGGACAATAATTCACCCCTCCACTTT
-	TRBV5-1	TRBD1	TRBJ1-5	CASSPSSTGGNQPQHF	TGCGCCAGCAGCCCCTCGTCGACAGGGGGCAATCAGCCCCAGCATTTT
few	TRBV7-9	-	TRBJ2-7	CASSLVRAEQYF	TGTGCCAGCAGCTTAGTCAGGGCAGAGCAGTACTTC
-	TRBV5-4	TRBD2	TRBJ2-3	CASSSSGGSTDTQYF	TGTGCCAGCAGCTCGAGCGGGGGCAGCACAGATACGCAGTATTTT
-	TRBV7-2	-	TRBJ1-5	CASRPEGYGNQPQHF	TGTGCCAGCAGACCCGAGGGTTACGGCAATCAGCCCCAGCATTTT
-	TRBV27	TRBD1	TRBJ2-7	CASSLRDRGGSYEQYF	TGTGCCAGCAGTTTGAGGGACAGGGGGGGATCCTACGAGCAGTACTTC
-	TRBV5-5	-	TRBJ1-2	CASSERTVFNYGYTF	TGTGCCAGCAGCGAGAGGACAGTTTTTAACTATGGCTACACCTTC
-	TRBV4-1	TRBD1	TRBJ1-1	CASSQGQGRYTEAFF	TGCGCCAGCAGCCAAGGACAGGGGAGGTACACTGAAGCTTTCTTT
-	TRBV5-5	-	TRBJ1-5	CASSPSTGSLQPQHF	TGTGCCAGCAGCCCATCAACAGGGAGTCTTCAGCCCCAGCATTTT
-	TRBV19	-	TRBJ1-6	CASRFGPGWNSPLHF	TGTGCCAGTAGATTTGGTCCGGGATGGAATTCACCCCTCCACTTT
-	TRBV6-5	TRBD1	TRBJ2-2	CASSYQTGANTGELFF	TGTGCCAGCAGTTACCAGACAGGGGCGAACACCGGGGAGCTGTTTTTT
-	TRBV19	TRBD2	TRBJ2-7	CASSPGLAVYYEQYF	TGTGCCAGTTCCCCCGGACTAGCGGTTTACTACGAGCAGTACTTC
-	TRBV4-1	-	TRBJ1-5	CASSQEGSQPQHF	TGCGCCAGCAGCCAAGAAGGGAGTCAGCCCCAGCATTTT
-	TRBV29-1	-	TRBJ1-4	CSVPQLRQATNEKLFF	TGCAGCGTTCCACAGCTTCGCCAGGCAACTAATGAAAAACTGTTTTTT
many	TRBV7-9	-	TRBJ1-3	CASSSVRVFGNTIYF	TGTGCCAGCAGCTCCGTCAGGGTCTTTGGAAACACCATATATTTT
-	TRBV6-5	-	TRBJ2-3	CASSYSAGTQYF	TGTGCCAGCAGTTACTCGGCGGGCACGCAGTATTTT
-	TRBV7-3	-	TRBJ1-2	CASSGEAF	TGTGCCAGCAGCGGGGAGGCCTTC
-	TRBV18	-	TRBJ1-5	CASSPGQNSNQPQHF	TGTGCCAGCTCACCTGGACAGAATAGCAATCAGCCCCAGCATTTT
-	TRBV5-8	-	TRBJ2-7	CASSLVATDRSYEQYF	TGTGCCAGCAGCTTGGTCGCTACAGACCGCTCCTACGAGCAGTACTTC